This T cell receptor (beta chain) was profiled in a study of CD8 T cells in Susac syndrome (dated by TCRdb to about 2019). Looking at the study overall: Whether CD8+ T cell activation and differentiation in Susac syndrome was antigen driven was tested using repertoire sequencing.

High-throughput TCR beta sequencing profiled peripheral blood CD8+ and CD4+ T cells from healthy donors, Susac syndrome patients and multiple sclerosis patients. Healthy donors were age- and sex-matched controls. Bulk CD8+ and CD4+ T cells were purified by magnetic negative isolation, while CD8+ TEMRA cells were enriched using FACS. Blood was drawn into EDTA tubes, processed within 24 hours, and PBMCs were isolated by density gradient centrifugation. PBMCs intended for TCR sequencing were frozen in liquid nitrogen and were later thawed in a 37 degrees C water bath. The sorted or isolated CD4+, CD8+ and CD8+ TEMRA cells had a purity of 90% or higher. Of note for this clonotype: It has no known antigen specificity. One base away there is no much larger clone; base qualities are not given.

RNA was extracted using the RNeasy kit, and about 0.45 to 1 ug of the RNA was reverse transcribed with random hexamers. The immunoSEQ multiplex PCR assay, covering 54 Vbeta and 13 Jbeta segments, was used to amplify TCR beta CDR3 regions. Bias from PCR amplification was corrected by using a synthetic template baseline for primer optimization and for computational correction. For the original study's pipeline: Reads were annotated to V, D and J genes per IMGT and analyzed with immunoSEQ Analyzer, keeping only productive sequences. Clonality was calculated as one minus the Shannon entropy normalized by log2 of the number of productive unique sequences. For each patient and control, public and private clones were evaluated within the 100 most prevalent clones. Clones were defined as Susac-specific if absent from the healthy and MS cohorts, from roughly 1,100 published viral clones and from other ImmuneACCESS disease sequences. TCRdb reworked the public reads: Q25 trimming with fastp, MiXCR clone assembly, productive beta chains retained. One record per CDR3 amino acid sequence lists the most common genes and DNA. The V and J calls reflect TCRdb's pipeline rather than the authors' work. Across this sample there are about 200,000 distinct CDR3 sequences, with approximately 93% seen only once. Approximately 0.1% of the sample lies in the top ten.

CDR1 MDHEN and CDR2 SYDVKM are derived from the germline V gene. The V end gives up 7 bases and the J end 8 bases, leaving 10 bases in the junction not matched to a gene. CDR3 length: 14 amino acids, cysteine to phenylalanine. Only CDR3 DNA remains: 42 bases, in frame from the first base. Overall study outcomes, separate from this receptor: The study acknowledged that relatively few individuals were included in the TCR sequencing and HLA analysis.

Sequencing was carried out using CD4+ T cells from PBMCs. The V and J genes are TRBV28 and TRBJ1-4, and TRBD1 matches 7 of the central bases. The TCR was taken from a human donor in good health. The CDR3 region: CASIPPGTAEKLFF. At the DNA level, the sequence is TGTGCCAGCATCCCTCCGGGGACAGCCGAAAAACTGTTTTTT.